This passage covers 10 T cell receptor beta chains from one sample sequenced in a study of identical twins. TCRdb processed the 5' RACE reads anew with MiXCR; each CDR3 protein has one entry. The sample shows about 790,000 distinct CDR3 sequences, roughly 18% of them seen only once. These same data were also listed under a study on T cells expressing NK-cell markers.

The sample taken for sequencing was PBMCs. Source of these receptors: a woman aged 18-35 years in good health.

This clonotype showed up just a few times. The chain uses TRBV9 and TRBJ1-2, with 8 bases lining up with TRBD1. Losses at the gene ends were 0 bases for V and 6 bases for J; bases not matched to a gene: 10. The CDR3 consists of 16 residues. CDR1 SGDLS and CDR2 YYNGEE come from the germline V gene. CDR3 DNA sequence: TGTGCCAGCAGCGTAGACGCCCCCAGGGGGCCGGATGGCTACACCTTC. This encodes CASSVDAPRGPDGYTF.

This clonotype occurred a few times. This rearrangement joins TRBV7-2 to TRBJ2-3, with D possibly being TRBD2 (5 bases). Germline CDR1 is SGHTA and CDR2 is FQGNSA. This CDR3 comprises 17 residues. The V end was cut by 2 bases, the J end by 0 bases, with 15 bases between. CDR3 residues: CASSLKAGPSSTDTQYF. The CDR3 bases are TGTGCCAGCAGCTTAAAGGCGGGCCCATCTAGCACAGATACGCAGTATTTT.

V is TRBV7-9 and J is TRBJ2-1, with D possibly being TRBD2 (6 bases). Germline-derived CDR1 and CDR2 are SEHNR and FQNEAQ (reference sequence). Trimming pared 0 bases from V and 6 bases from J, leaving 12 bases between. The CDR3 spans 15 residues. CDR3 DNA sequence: TGTGCCAGCAGCTTAGCAGAGACTAGTTTCAATGAGCAGTTCTTC. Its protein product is CASSLAETSFNEQFF.

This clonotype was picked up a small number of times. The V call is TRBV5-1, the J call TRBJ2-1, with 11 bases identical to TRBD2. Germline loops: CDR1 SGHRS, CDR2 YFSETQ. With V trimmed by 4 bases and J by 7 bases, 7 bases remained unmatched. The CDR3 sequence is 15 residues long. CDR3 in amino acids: CASSQGLAEVNEQFF. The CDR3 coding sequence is TGCGCCAGCAGCCAGGGACTAGCGGAGGTAAATGAGCAGTTCTTC.

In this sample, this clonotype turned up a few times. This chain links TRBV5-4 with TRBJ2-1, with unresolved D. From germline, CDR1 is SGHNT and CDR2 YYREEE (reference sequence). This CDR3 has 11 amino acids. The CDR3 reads CAHTFHNEQFF. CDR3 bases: TGTGCACACACCTTCCACAATGAGCAGTTCTTC.

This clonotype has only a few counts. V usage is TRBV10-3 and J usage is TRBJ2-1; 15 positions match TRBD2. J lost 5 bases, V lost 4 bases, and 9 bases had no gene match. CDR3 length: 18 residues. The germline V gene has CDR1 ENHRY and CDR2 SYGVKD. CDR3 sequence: CAISVGTSGRTVHNEQFF. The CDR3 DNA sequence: TGTGCCATCAGTGTCGGGACTAGCGGGAGGACGGTCCACAATGAGCAGTTCTTC.

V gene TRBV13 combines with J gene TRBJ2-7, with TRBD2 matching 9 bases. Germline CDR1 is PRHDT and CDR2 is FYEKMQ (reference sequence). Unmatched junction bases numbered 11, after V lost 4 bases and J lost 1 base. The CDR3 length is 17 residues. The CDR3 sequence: CASSSSSGGPGSYEQYF. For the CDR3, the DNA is TGTGCCAGCAGCTCCAGTAGCGGGGGCCCCGGGTCCTACGAGCAGTACTTC.

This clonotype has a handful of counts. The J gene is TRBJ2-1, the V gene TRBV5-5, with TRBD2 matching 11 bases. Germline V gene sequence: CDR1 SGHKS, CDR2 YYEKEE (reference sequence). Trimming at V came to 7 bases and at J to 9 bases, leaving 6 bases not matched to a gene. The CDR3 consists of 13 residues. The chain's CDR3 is CASALAGEFEQFF. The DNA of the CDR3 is TGTGCCAGCGCACTAGCGGGGGAGTTTGAGCAGTTCTTC.

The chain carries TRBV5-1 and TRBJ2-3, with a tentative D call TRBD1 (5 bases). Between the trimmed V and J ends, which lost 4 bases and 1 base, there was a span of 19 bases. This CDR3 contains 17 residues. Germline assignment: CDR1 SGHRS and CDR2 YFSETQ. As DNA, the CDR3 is TGCGCCAGCAGCCCGCGGATCAGGGCCGGAGGCACAGATACGCAGTATTTT. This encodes CASSPRIRAGGTDTQYF.

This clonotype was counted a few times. The CDR3 region has the DNA TGTGCCAGCAGCCCGTCGGACTATGGCTACACCTTC. It codes for CASSPSDYGYTF. This chain uses TRBV12-3 or TRBV12-4 with TRBJ1-2; the D is unclear. The CDR3 consists of 12 residues. The V end was cut by 6 bases, the J end by 3 bases, with 8 bases between.